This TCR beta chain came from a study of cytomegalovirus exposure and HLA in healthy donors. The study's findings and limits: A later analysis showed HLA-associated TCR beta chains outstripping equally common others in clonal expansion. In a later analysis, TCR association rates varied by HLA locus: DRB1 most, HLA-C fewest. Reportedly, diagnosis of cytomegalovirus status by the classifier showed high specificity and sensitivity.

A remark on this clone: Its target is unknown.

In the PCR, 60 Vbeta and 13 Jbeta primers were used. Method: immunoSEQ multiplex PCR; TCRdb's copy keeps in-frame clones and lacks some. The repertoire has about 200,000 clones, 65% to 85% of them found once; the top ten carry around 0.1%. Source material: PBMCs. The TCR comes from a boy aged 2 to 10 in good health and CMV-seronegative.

The CDR3 bases are TGTGCCACCAGCAGAGATAGGACAGGCTATGGCTACACCTTC. Its translation is CATSRDRTGYGYTF. J is TRBJ1-2 and V is TRBV15; 7 nucleotides match TRBD1. The CDR3 length is 14 residues. Germline CDR1 LNHNV, CDR2 YYDKDF (reference sequence). V trimming: 0 bases; J trimming: 4 bases; junction bases outside the gene matches: 2.